This TCR beta chain was profiled in a study of PD-1 blockade in classical Hodgkin lymphoma. Brentuximab vedotin exposure varied among the patients, all of whom had relapsed after autologous stem cell transplantation. Assay used: immunoSEQ multiplex PCR; TCRdb lists only in-frame clones, some missing. The sample carries about 40,000 clones, around 87% recorded once. Trimming cost V 4 bases and J 6 bases, with 7 bases left between them. This CDR3 has 12 residues. Germline V CDR1 and CDR2: MGHDK, SYGVNS. The chain couples TRBV25-1 to TRBJ2-1; no definite D call. Material: peripheral blood mononuclear cells (PBMCs), obtained at baseline. This clonotype was sampled from a human donor with classical Hodgkin lymphoma. CDR3 amino acids: CASSGGGNEQFF. As DNA, the CDR3 is TGTGCCAGCAGTGGCGGCGGCAATGAGCAGTTCTTC.